One and the same sample provided the 2 T cell receptor beta chains below, sequenced in a study of blood T cell repertoires in COVID-19. Clones were sequenced by immunoSEQ multiplex PCR, and TCRdb holds only the in-frame ones, with some missing. The sample includes 140,000 to 150,000 clones, 84% of them seen just once. Sequencing input: PBMCs or T cells enriched from blood (not recorded which). Receptors were obtained from a woman aged 45-65 years with acute COVID-19.

The V call is TRBV2, the J call TRBJ2-2, with D tentatively TRBD2 (7 bases). The V gene lost 8 bases and the J gene lost 5 bases, with 18 bases spanning the gap. The CDR3 has 15 amino acids. CDR1 SNHLY and CDR2 FYNNEI come from the germline V gene. For the CDR3, the DNA is TGTGCCAGCCGATCTAGGGGGGGAGTGACCGGGGAGCTGTTTTTT. It yields the protein CASRSRGGVTGELFF.

This clone was seen more than once but under ten times. CDR3 protein: CASRTSGRRLEQYF. DNA of the CDR3: TGTGCCAGCAGGACTAGCGGGAGAAGGCTCGAGCAGTACTTC. The V gene is TRBV27, the J gene TRBJ2-7; TRBD2 aligns across 12 bases. V shed 6 bases and J 6 bases; nucleotides not matched to a gene: 6. This CDR3 region has 14 residues. The germline CDR1 and CDR2 sequences are MNHEY and SMNVEV (reference sequence).